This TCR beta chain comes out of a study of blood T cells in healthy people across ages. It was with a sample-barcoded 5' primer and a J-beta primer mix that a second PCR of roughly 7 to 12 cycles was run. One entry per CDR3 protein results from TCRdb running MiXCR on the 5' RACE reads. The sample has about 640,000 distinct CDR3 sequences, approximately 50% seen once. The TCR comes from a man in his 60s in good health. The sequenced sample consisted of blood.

The CDR3 DNA follows: TGTGCCAGCGCGCCGACCGAATATTCACCCCTCCACTTT. This gives the protein CASAPTEYSPLHF. This chain connects TRBV12-3 or TRBV12-4 to TRBJ1-6; D unclear. The V end was cut by 8 bases, the J end by 8 bases, with 13 bases between. CDR3 length equals 13 residues.